Below, one T cell receptor beta chain is given with its context. The antigen this receptor binds is unknown. No base-level quality is on record; no much larger clone is a single base apart. The collaborating institutions used their own protocols to collect whole blood in K2EDTA tubes. For TCRbeta analysis, collaborators shipped samples as frozen whole blood, isolated PBMCs, or DNA extracted from either of those sample types. Its CDR3 holds 15 amino acids, cysteine through phenylalanine. Only the CDR3 region is kept as DNA, spanning 45 bases read in frame from base 1. Looking up the germline V gene yields CDR1 SGHRS and CDR2 YFSETQ. The V and J ends are trimmed by 1 base and 4 bases, leaving 14 bases between them. The sample belongs to a study of blood T cell repertoires in COVID-19 (dated by TCRdb to about 2020). For the study in its entirety: Samples from collaborators originated in the United States, Italy and Spain and spanned both the acute and convalescent phases of COVID-19. The material from the prospective study consisted of cDNA or gDNA derived from T cells, B-cell-depleted T cells, or PBMCs. Deeply sampled blood TCRbeta repertoires from subjects exposed to, actively infected with, or recovered from COVID-19 were included in the dataset. The repertoires were made available in a free public database intended to serve as a resource for research on the immune response to SARS-CoV-2. Samples were obtained from the ongoing ImmuneRACE study (first 160 participants) and from 950 to 1,500 subjects provided by 6 global collaborators. Nearly every sample came with metadata listing a de-identified subject ID, COVID-19 status, age in years and sex. Where HLA class I and class II types were available, the types were taken from metadata supplied by the sample provider, not from assay-based typing.

Beyond this particular receptor, the publication reports: The quantity of clinical and demographic metadata differed by source and by participant and was supplied without curation.

TCRbeta CDR3 regions were amplified from genomic DNA using the immunoSEQ Assay, a bias-controlled multiplex PCR. In the paper's pipeline: The number of nucleated cells in each sample was estimated from the amplification of reference gene primers within the assay. Sequence reads were collapsed and filtered to measure the absolute abundance of every unique TCRbeta CDR3 rearrangement. Productive Simpson clonality was computed per sample as the square root of Simpson's diversity index over productive rearrangements. The source is immuneACCESS, and TCRdb retained only in-frame sequences with V and J called. Part of the clones is not carried over; for the studies checked, unresolved V genes explain less than half of this, and the remainder is unexplained. The V and J calls and the clone size are those of that table, but D and trimming were determined from the DNA. For this sample the table gives 90,000 to 100,000 clones, of which approximately 86% were detected only once. The ten most abundant clones make up approximately 1.7% of the sample.

The sequence was collected from a man at least 80 years old with acute or convalescent COVID-19. Sequencing was done on a sample of peripheral blood. The sequence links TRBV5-1 to TRBJ2-5; the D region possibly corresponds to TRBD1 (6 bases align). CDR3 reads: CASSLNAGVGETQYF. The DNA reads as follows: TGCGCCAGCAGCTTGAATGCAGGGGTGGGAGAGACCCAGTACTTC. The CDR3 plus the reference TRBV5-1 and TRBJ2-5 genes for the other parts give the full variable domain: KAGVTQTPRYLIKTRGQQVTLSCSPISGHRSVSWYQQTPGQGLQFLFEYFSETQRNKGNFPGRFSGRQFSNSRSEMNVSTLELGDSALYLCASSLNAGVGETQYFGPGTRLLVL.